Listed below are T cell receptor beta chains from one sample, sequenced in a study of T cells in localized non-small cell lung cancer. Measured with immunoSEQ multiplex PCR; TCRdb has only the in-frame clones, and not every one. The repertoire holds 1,500 to 2,000 clones, with nearly 25% as singletons. Sample: normal lung tissue next to the tumor, taken before any cancer treatment. These receptors were taken from a female donor aged 60 or older with stage I lung adenocarcinoma. CDR3s include the opening cysteine and the closing phenylalanine or tryptophan. A D gene is named only where the DNA matches it firmly. Size values are once, few and many counts, or a class for expanded clones, and some rows have none.

abundance: NA; v_gene: TRBV9; d_gene: NA; j_gene: TRBJ2-3; CDR3aa: CASSVLRAADTQYF; CDR3nt: TGTGCCAGCAGCGTTCTGAGGGCCGCAGATACGCAGTATTTT
abundance: few; v_gene: TRBV9; d_gene: NA; j_gene: TRBJ1-1; CDR3aa: CASSVGEGLGTEAFF; CDR3nt: TGTGCCAGCAGCGTAGGGGAGGGTTTGGGCACTGAAGCTTTCTTT
abundance: few; v_gene: TRBV5-1; d_gene: NA; j_gene: TRBJ1-4; CDR3aa: CASTDTGTNEKLFF; CDR3nt: TGCGCCAGCACCGATACAGGGACAAATGAAAAACTGTTTTTT
abundance: few; v_gene: TRBV9; d_gene: NA; j_gene: TRBJ1-2; CDR3aa: CASSVDREGYGYTF; CDR3nt: TGTGCCAGCAGCGTAGACAGGGAGGGCTATGGCTACACCTTC
abundance: NA; v_gene: TRBV19; d_gene: NA; j_gene: TRBJ1-1; CDR3aa: CASSTSYEAFF; CDR3nt: TGTGCCAGTAGTACTTCATATGAAGCTTTCTTT
abundance: few; v_gene: TRBV6-8; d_gene: TRBD1; j_gene: TRBJ1-2; CDR3aa: CASSPTGDYGYTF; CDR3nt: TGTGCCAGCAGTCCGACAGGGGATTATGGCTACACCTTC
abundance: few; v_gene: TRBV28; d_gene: TRBD1; j_gene: TRBJ2-7; CDR3aa: CASSWTGGASYEQYF; CDR3nt: TGTGCCAGCAGTTGGACAGGGGGCGCCTCCTACGAGCAGTACTTC
abundance: NA; v_gene: TRBV28; d_gene: NA; j_gene: TRBJ1-3; CDR3aa: CASREGSGNTIYF; CDR3nt: TGTGCCAGCAGGGAGGGGTCTGGAAACACCATATATTTT
abundance: few; v_gene: TRBV28; d_gene: NA; j_gene: TRBJ2-1; CDR3aa: CASRQRAYEQFF; CDR3nt: TGTGCCAGCAGACAAAGGGCATATGAGCAGTTCTTC
abundance: NA; v_gene: TRBV12-5; d_gene: TRBD1; j_gene: TRBJ2-1; CDR3aa: CASTGVRDRAYNEQFF; CDR3nt: TGTGCCAGCACCGGCGTCCGGGACAGGGCCTACAATGAGCAGTTCTTC
abundance: NA; v_gene: TRBV11-3; d_gene: TRBD2; j_gene: TRBJ2-5; CDR3aa: CASSHRTSGWETQYF; CDR3nt: TGTGCCAGCAGCCACCGGACTAGCGGGTGGGAGACCCAGTACTTC